The TCR beta chain under discussion was sequenced for a study of cytomegalovirus exposure and HLA in healthy donors. 60 Vbeta and 13 Jbeta primers were used in PCR. Generated by immunoSEQ multiplex PCR, the TCRdb table keeps only in-frame clones and is missing some. The profile shows around 91,000 clones, more than 75% of them singletons. This clone appeared once. Germline V gives CDR1 SNHLY, CDR2 FYNNEI. After removal of 7 bases from V and 2 bases from J, the junction contained 4 bases not matched to a gene. This CDR3 has 15 residues. The V call is TRBV2, the J call TRBJ2-1, with 11 bases matching TRBD2. The sequencing sample was made of PBMCs. The TCR was taken from a man in his thirties or forties in good health and CMV-seropositive. The CDR3 DNA reads TGTGCCAGCACCCCGACTAGCGGGGCCTACAATGAGCAGTTCTTC. Its protein is CASTPTSGAYNEQFF.